The clone carrying this TCR beta chain has just a few counts. What it binds is not known. These data come from a study of T-cell memory formation after mild COVID-19. Study results and limitations: Later expanders leaned CD4+, whereas clones that contracted between day 15 and 85 were balanced CD4/CD8. Pre-infection memory already had some responding clones, implying cross-reactive memory joined. CD4+ clones that contracted lay mainly in CM and EM; CD8+ ones lay in EMRA.

V was pared by 5 bases and J by 6 bases, with 6 bases of the junction left unmatched. CDR1 is MNHEY and CDR2 is SVGEGT in the germline V gene. The length of the CDR3 is 15 residues. After 5'RACE with constant-segment primers, TCR alpha and TCR beta cDNA libraries carrying sample barcodes and UMIs were obtained. Via MiXCR, TCRdb re-called the 5' RACE reads, giving one row per CDR3 protein. The sample consists of hundreds of thousands of distinct CDR3 sequences, less than 25% of them appearing once. The sample consisted of PBMCs or a T cell subset sorted from them (not recorded which). The V gene is TRBV6-2 or TRBV6-3, the J gene TRBJ2-2, with 10 bases matching TRBD1. This sequence originates from an adult woman who had mild COVID-19 (a few samples of this study predate the infection). Cell type and time point are not known. In nucleotides, the CDR3 is TGTGCCAGCAGTCCCTCCGGGACAGGGGCCGGGGAGCTGTTTTTT. This translates into CASSPSGTGAGELFF.